This T cell receptor (beta chain) was obtained from a study of human T cells and chemical hapten exposure. Study in general: Donors were sensitized with 2% DPC on the upper inner arm.

Looked up from germline, CDR1 is SEHNR and CDR2 is FQNEAQ (reference sequence). The CDR3 runs to 15 residues. Time point defined: patch test 1, 2 weeks after DPC sensitization. Specified treatment: therapeutic diphenylcyclopropenone sensitization with weekly scalp DPC. Patients had alopecia, were aged 18 to 70, and were not pregnant. TCRdb processed the RACE reads anew with MiXCR; each CDR3 protein has one entry. The sample lists roughly 100,000 distinct CDR3 sequences, around 10% occurring once. Concerning this clonotype: Germline and junction disagree at one end, which may indicate a read error.

The TCR sequence derives from a woman aged 40 to 50 with alopecia areata. Some clones in this sample may be carry-over from other donors' samples. This chain joins TRBV7-9 and TRBJ2-4; 9 positions agree with TRBD2. The specimen comprised whole blood, sampled in connection with sensitization to the hapten diphenylcyclopropenone (DPC). CDR3 region: CASSIAGVAKNIQYF. In DNA form, the CDR3 reads TGTGCCAGCAGCATAGCGGGAGTGGCCAAAAACATTCAGTACTTC.